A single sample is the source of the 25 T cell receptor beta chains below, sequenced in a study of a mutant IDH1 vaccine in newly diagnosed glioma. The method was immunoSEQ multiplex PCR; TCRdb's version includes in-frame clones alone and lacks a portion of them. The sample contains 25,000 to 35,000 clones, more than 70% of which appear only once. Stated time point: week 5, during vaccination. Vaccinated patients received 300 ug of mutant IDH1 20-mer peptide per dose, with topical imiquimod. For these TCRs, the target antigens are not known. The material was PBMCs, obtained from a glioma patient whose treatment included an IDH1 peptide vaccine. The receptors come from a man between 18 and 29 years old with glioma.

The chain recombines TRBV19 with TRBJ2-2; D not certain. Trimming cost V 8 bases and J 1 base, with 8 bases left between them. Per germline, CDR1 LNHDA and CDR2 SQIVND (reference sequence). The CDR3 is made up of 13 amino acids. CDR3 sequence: CASGPRNTGELFF. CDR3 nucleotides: TGTGCCAGTGGACCCAGGAACACCGGGGAGCTGTTTTTT.

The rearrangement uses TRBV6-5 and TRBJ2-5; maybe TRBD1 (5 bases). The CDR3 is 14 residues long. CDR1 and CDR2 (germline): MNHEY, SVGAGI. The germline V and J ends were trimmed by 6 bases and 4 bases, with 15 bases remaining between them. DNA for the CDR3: TGTGCCAGCAGCCCCCGACAGTTAATAGAGACCCAGTACTTC. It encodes CASSPRQLIETQYF.

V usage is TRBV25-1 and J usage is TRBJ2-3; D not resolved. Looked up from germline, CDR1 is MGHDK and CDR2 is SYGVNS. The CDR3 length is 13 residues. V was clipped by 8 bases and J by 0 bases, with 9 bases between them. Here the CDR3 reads CASVYGSTDTQYF. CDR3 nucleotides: TGTGCCAGCGTATACGGGAGCACAGATACGCAGTATTTT.

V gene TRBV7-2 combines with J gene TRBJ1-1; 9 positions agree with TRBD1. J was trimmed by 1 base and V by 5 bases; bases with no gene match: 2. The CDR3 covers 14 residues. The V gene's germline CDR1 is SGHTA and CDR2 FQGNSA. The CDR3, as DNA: TGTGCCAGCAGCGGACAGGGGCGGAACACTGAAGCTTTCTTT. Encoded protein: CASSGQGRNTEAFF.

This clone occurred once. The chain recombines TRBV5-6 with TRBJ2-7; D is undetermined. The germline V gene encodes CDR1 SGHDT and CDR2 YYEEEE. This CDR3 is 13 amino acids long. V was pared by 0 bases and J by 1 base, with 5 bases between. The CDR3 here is CASSLASSYEQYF. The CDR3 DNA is TGTGCCAGCAGCTTGGCTAGTTCCTACGAGCAGTACTTC.

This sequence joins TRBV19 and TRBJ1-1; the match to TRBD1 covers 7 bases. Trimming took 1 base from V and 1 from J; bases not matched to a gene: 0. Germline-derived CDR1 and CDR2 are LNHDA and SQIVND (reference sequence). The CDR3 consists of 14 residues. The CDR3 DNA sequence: TGTGCCAGTAGTATAGGGACAGGGAACACTGAAGCTTTCTTT. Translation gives CASSIGTGNTEAFF.

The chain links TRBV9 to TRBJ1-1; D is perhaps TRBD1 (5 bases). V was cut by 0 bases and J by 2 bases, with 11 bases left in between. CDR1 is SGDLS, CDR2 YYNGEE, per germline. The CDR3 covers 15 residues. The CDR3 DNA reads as TGTGCCAGCAGCGTAGGCGGGACCCTTAACACTGAAGCTTTCTTT. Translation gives CASSVGGTLNTEAFF.

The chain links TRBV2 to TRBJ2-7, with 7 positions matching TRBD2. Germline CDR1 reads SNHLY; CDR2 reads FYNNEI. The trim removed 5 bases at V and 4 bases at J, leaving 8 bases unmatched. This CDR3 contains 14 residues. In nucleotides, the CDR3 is TGTGCCAGCAGTTCCGGACTAGAGTCGTACGAGCAGTACTTC. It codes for CASSSGLESYEQYF.

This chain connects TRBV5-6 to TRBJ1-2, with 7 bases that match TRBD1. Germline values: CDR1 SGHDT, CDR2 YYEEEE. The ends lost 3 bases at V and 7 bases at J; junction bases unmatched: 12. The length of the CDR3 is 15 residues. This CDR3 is CASSSQDRFFSGYTF. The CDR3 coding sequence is TGTGCCAGCAGCTCGCAGGACAGGTTTTTTTCTGGCTACACCTTC.

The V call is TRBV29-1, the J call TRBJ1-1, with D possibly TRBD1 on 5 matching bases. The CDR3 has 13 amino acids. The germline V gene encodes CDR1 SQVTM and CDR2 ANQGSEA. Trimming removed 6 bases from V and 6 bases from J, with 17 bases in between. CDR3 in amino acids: CSVTPGSLAEAFF. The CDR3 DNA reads TGCAGCGTCACCCCAGGGAGTTTGGCTGAAGCTTTCTTT.

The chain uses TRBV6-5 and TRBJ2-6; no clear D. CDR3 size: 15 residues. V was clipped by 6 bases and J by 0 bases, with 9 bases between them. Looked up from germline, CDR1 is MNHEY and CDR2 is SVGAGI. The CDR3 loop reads CASSPITSGANVLTF. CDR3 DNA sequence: TGTGCCAGCAGCCCCATTACCTCTGGGGCCAACGTCCTGACTTTC.

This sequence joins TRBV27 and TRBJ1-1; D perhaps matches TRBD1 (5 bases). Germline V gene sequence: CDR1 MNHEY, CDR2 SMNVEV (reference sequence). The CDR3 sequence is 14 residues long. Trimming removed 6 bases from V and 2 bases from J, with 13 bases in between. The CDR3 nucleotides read TGTGCCAGCAGGCCCGCGGGGCGAAACACTGAAGCTTTCTTT. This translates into CASRPAGRNTEAFF.

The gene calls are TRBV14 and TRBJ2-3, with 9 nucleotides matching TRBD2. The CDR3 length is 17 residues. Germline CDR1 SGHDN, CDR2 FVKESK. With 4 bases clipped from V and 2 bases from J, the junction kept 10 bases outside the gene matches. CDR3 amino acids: CASSRRPAGGSTDTQYF. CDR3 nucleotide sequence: TGTGCCAGCAGCCGACGCCCAGCGGGAGGCTCCACAGATACGCAGTATTTT.

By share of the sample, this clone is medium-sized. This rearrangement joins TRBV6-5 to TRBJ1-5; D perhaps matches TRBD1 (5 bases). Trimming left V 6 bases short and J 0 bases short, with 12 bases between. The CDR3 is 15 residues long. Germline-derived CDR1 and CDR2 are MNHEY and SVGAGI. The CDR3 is CASRQERNSNQPQHF. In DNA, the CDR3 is TGTGCCAGCAGACAGGAGCGTAATAGCAATCAGCCCCAGCATTTT.

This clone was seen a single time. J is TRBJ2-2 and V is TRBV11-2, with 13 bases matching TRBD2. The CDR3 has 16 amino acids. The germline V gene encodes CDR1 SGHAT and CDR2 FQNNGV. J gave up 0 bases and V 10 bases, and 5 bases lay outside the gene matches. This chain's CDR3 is CATRGLAGTNTGELFF. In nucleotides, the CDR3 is TGTGCCACTAGGGGACTAGCGGGAACGAACACCGGGGAGCTGTTTTTT.

The CDR3 reads CASSLEGFEAEAFF. DNA of the CDR3: TGCGCCAGCAGCTTGGAAGGGTTTGAGGCTGAAGCTTTCTTT. The chain is built from TRBV5-1 and TRBJ1-1; no clear D. CDR1 and CDR2 from the germline V gene are SGHRS and YFSETQ. The CDR3 spans 14 residues. Between the trimmed V and J ends, which lost 0 bases and 6 bases, there was a span of 12 bases. Full variable domain (outside the CDR3, taken from reference TRBV5-1 and TRBJ1-1): KAGVTQTPRYLIKTRGQQVTLSCSPISGHRSVSWYQQTPGQGLQFLFEYFSETQRNKGNFPGRFSGRQFSNSRSEMNVSTLELGDSALYLCASSLEGFEAEAFFGQGTRLTVV.

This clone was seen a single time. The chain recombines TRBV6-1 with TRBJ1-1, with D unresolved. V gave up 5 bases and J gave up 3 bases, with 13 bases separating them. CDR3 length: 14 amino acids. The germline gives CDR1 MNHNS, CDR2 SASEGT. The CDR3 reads CASSLSLRDTEAFF. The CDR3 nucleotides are TGTGCCAGCAGTCTTTCCTTGAGGGACACTGAAGCTTTCTTT.

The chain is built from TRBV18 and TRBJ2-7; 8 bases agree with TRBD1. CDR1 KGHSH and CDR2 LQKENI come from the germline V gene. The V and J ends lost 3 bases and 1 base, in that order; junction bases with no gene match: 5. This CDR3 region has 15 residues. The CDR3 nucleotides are TGTGCCAGCTCACCCCATAACAGGGGGTCCTACGAGCAGTACTTC. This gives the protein CASSPHNRGSYEQYF.

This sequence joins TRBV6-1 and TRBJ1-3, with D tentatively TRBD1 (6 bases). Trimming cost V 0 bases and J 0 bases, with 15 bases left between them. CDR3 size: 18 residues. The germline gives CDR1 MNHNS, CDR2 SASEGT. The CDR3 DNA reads TGTGCCAGCAGTGAAGCGGGGTCGGGGGCTGCCTCTGGAAACACCATATATTTT. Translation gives CASSEAGSGAASGNTIYF.

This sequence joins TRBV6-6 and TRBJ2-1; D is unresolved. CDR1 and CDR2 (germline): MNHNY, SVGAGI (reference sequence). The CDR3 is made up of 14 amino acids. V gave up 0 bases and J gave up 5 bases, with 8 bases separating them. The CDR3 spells CASSYSIEDNEQFF. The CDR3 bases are TGTGCCAGCAGTTACTCGATAGAGGACAATGAGCAGTTCTTC.

CDR3 residues: CASSPRKTEVGYGYTF. The CDR3 DNA reads as TGTGCCAGCTCACCACGAAAAACAGAGGTTGGCTATGGCTACACCTTC. The chain combines TRBV18 with TRBJ1-2, with D unresolved. CDR1 is KGHSH, CDR2 LQKENI, per germline. V dropped 1 base and J dropped 4 bases, with 16 bases sitting between them. The CDR3 is 16 amino acids.

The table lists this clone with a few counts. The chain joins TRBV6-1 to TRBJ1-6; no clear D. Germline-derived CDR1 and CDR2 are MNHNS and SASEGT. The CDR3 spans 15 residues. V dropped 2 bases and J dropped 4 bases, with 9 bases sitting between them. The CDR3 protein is CASSEPNRYNSPLHF. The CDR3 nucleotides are TGTGCCAGCAGTGAACCGAACAGATATAATTCACCCCTCCACTTT.

This chain's CDR3 is CASSYLGDMNTEAFF. The CDR3 DNA reads TGTGCCAGCAGTTACTTAGGAGACATGAACACTGAAGCTTTCTTT. The V and J genes are TRBV6-5 and TRBJ1-1; D gene uncertain. Germline loops: CDR1 MNHEY, CDR2 SVGAGI. V was cut by 1 base and J by 0 bases, with 9 bases left in between. This CDR3 contains 15 residues.

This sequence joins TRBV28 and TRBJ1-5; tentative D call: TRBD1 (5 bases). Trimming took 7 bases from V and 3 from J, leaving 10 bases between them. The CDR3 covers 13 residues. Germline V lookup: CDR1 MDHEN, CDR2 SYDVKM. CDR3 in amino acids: CASMQGTNQPQHF. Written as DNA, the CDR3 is TGTGCCAGCATGCAGGGTACCAATCAGCCCCAGCATTTT.

CDR3 sequence: CAWSVRIYEQYF. DNA of the CDR3: TGTGCCTGGAGTGTACGTATCTACGAGCAGTACTTC. The chain joins TRBV30 to TRBJ2-7; unclear D gene. Trimming removed 0 bases at V and 3 bases at J, with 6 bases between. Per germline, CDR1 GTSNPN and CDR2 SVGIG (reference sequence). The CDR3 consists of 12 residues.